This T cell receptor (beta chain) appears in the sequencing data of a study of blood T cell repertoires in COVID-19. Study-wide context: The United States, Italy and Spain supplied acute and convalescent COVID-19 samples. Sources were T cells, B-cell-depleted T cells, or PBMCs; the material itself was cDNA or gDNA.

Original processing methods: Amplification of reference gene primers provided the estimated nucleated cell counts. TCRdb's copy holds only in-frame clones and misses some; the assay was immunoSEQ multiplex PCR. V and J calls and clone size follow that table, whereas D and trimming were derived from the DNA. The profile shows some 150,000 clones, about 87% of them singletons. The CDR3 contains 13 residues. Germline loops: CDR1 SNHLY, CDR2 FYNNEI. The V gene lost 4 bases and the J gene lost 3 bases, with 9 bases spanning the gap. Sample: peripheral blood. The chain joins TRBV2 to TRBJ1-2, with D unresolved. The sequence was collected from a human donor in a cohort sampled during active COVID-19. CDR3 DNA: TGTGCCAGCAGTGTCGAGCAGGACTATGGCTACACCTTC. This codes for CASSVEQDYGYTF.